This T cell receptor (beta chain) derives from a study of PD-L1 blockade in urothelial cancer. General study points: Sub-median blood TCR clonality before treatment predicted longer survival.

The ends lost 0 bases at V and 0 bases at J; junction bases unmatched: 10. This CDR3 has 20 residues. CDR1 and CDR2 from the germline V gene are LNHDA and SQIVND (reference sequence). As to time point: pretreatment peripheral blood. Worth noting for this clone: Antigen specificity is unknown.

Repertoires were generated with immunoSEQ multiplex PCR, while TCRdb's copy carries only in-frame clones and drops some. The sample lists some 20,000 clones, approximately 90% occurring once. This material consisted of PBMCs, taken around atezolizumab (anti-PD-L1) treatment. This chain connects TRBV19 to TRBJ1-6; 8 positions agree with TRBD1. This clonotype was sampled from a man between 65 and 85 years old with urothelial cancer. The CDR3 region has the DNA TGTGCCAGTAGTATAGATCCGTGGGACAGGTCGAGCTCCTATAATTCACCCCTCCACTTT. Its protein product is CASSIDPWDRSSSYNSPLHF.